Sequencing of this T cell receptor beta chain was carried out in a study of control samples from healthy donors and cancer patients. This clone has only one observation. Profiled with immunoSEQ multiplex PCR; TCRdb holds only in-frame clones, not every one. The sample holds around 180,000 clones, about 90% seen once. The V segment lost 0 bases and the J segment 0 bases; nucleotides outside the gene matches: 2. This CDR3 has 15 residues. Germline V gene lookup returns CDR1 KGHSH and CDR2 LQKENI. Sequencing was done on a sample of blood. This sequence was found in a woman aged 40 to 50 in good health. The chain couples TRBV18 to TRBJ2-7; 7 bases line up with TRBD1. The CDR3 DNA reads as TGTGCCAGCTCACCACCCGGGACAGACTCCTACGAGCAGTACTTC. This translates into CASSPPGTDSYEQYF.